The sequence of this T cell receptor beta chain was determined in a study of cytomegalovirus exposure and HLA in healthy donors. Trimming pared 5 bases from V and 3 bases from J, leaving 17 bases between. CDR1 is MNHEY, CDR2 SMNVEV, per germline (reference sequence). The CDR3 length is 15 residues. Study conclusions and caveats: High sensitivity and specificity were reportedly achieved when the classifier diagnosed cytomegalovirus status.

Method: immunoSEQ multiplex PCR; TCRdb's copy keeps in-frame clones and lacks some. Among fewer than 90,000 clones, roughly 80% were seen once, and the ten largest hold over 10%. This clone was observed once. Its antigen is not known. The sequence was collected from a woman aged 18 to 35 in good health and CMV-seropositive. Sequencing was performed on PBMCs. This chain joins TRBV27 and TRBJ2-7, with a possible D match to TRBD2 (5 bases). The CDR3 DNA reads TGTGCCAGCAGTACGATCCGGGGTTCGAACTACGAGCAGTACTTC. As protein: CASSTIRGSNYEQYF.